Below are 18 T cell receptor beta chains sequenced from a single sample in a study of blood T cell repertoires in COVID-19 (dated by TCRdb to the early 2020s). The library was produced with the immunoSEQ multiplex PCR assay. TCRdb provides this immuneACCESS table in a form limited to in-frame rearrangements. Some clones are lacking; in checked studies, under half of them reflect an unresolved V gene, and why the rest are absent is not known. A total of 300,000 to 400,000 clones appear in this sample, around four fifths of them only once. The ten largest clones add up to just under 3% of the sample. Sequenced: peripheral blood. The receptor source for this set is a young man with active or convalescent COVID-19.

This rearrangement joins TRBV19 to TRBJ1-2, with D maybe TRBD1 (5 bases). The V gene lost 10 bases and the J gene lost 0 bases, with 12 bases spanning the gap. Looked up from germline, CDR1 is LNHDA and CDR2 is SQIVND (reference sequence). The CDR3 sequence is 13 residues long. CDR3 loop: CATSRAANYGYTF. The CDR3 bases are TGTGCCACGTCCAGGGCGGCTAACTATGGCTACACCTTC.

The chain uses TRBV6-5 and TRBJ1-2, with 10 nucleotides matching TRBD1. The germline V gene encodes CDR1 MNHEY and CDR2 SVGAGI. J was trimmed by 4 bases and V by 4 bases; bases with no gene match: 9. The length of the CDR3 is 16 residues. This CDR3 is CASSLTGGARLYGYTF. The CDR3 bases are TGTGCCAGCAGTTTGACAGGGGGCGCGCGTCTCTATGGCTACACCTTC.

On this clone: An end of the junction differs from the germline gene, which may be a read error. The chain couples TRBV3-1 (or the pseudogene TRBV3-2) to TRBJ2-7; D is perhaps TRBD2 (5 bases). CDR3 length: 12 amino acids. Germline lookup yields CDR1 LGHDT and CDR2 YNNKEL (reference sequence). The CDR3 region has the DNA TGTGCCAGCAGCCAAGTCTCTGGGGAGCCGAACTTC. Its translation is CASSQVSGEPNF.

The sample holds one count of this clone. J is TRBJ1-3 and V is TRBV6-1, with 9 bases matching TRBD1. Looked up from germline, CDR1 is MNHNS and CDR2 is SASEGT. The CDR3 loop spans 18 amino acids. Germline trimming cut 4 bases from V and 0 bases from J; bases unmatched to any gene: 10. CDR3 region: CASSATGTGYLSGNTIYF. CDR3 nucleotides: TGTGCCAGCAGTGCCACCGGGACAGGGTACCTCTCTGGAAACACCATATATTTT.

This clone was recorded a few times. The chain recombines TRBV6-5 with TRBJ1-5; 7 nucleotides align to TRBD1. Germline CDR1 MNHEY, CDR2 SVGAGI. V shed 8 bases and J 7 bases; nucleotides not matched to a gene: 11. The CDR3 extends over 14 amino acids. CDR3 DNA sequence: TGTGCCAGCTTGGAAGAGGGGGCATGGCAGCCCCAGCATTTT. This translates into CASLEEGAWQPQHF.

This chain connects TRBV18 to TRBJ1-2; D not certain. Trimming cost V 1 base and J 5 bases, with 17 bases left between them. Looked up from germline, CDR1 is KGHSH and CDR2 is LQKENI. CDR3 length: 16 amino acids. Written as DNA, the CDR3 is TGTGCCAGCTCACCACAGCGGTGGGCCTTCGCTTATGGCTACACCTTC. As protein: CASSPQRWAFAYGYTF.

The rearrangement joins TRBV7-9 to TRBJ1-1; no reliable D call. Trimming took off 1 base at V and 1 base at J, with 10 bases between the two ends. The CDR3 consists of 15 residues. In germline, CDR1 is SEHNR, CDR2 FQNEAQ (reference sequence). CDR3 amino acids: CASSLGPGRNTEAFF. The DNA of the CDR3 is TGTGCCAGCAGCTTAGGTCCGGGGAGGAACACTGAAGCTTTCTTT.

CDR3 coding DNA: TGTGCCAGCAGTTTCAAGTTGGGACACTTAGCGGGTTACAATGAGCAGTTCTTC. This translates into CASSFKLGHLAGYNEQFF. V and J are TRBV27 and TRBJ2-1, with a weak D call TRBD2 (7 bases). Germline V gene sequence: CDR1 MNHEY, CDR2 SMNVEV (reference sequence). V dropped 3 bases and J dropped 4 bases, with 22 bases sitting between them. The CDR3 totals 18 residues.

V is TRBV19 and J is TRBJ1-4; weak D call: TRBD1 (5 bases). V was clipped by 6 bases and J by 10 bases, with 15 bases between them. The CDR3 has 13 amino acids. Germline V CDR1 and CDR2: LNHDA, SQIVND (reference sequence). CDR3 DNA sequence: TGTGCCAGTAGCTTGACAGAAGTCGGAAAACTGTTTTTT. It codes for CASSLTEVGKLFF.

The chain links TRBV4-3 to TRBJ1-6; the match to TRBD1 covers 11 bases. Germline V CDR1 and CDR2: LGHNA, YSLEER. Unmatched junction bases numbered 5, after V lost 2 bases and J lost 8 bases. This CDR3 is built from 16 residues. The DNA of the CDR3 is TGCGCCAGCAGCCAATCACGGACAGGGGGCTATTCACCCCTCCACTTT. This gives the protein CASSQSRTGGYSPLHF.

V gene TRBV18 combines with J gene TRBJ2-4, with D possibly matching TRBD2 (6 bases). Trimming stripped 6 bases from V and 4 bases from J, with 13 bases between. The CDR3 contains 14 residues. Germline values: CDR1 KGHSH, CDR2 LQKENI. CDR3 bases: TGTGCCAGCTCTCCGGCGGGACTGAAAAACATTCAGTACTTC. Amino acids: CASSPAGLKNIQYF.

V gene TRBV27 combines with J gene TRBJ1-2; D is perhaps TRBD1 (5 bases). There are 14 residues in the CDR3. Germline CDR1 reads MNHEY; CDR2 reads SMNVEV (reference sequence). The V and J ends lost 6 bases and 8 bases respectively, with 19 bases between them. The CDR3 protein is CASRGPGSQSGYTF. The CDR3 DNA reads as TGTGCCAGCAGGGGGCCTGGGTCACAGTCAGGCTACACCTTC.

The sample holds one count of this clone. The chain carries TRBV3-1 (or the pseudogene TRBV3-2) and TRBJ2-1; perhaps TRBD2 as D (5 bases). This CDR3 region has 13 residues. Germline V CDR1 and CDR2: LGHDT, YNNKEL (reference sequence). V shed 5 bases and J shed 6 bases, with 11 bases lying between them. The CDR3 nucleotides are TGTGCCAGCAGCTCGGGGTGGGTCAATGAGCAGTTCTTC. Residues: CASSSGWVNEQFF.

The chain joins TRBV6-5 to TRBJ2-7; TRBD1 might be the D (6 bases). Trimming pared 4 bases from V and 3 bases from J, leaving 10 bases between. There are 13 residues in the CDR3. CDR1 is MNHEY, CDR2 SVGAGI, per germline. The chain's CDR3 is CASSFGQSYEQYF. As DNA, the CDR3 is TGTGCCAGCAGTTTCGGACAGAGCTACGAGCAGTACTTC.

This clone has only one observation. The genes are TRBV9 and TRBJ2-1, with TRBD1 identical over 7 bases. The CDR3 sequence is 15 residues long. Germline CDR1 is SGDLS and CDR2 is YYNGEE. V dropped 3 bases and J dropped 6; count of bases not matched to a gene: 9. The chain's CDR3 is CASSDRQGRGNEQFF. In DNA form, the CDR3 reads TGTGCCAGCAGCGACCGACAGGGCCGGGGCAATGAGCAGTTCTTC.

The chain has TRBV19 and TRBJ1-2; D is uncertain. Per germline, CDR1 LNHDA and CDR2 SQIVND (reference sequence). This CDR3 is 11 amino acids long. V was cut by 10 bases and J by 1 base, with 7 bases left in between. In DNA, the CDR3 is TGTGCCACTGAGAATAACTATGGCTACACCTTC. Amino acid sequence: CATENNYGYTF. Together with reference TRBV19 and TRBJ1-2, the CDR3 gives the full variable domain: DGGITQSPKYLFRKEGQNVTLSCEQNLNHDAMYWYRQDPGQGLRLIYYSQIVNDFQKGDIAEGYSVSREKKESFPLTVTSAQKNPTAFYLCATENNYGYTFGSGTRLTVV.

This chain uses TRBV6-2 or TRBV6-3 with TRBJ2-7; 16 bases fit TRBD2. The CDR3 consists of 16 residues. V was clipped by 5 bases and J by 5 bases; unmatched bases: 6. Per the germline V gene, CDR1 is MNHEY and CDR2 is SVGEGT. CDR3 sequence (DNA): TGTGCCAGCAGTAACCCGGGACTAGCGGGAGGGGACGAGCAGTACTTC. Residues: CASSNPGLAGGDEQYF.

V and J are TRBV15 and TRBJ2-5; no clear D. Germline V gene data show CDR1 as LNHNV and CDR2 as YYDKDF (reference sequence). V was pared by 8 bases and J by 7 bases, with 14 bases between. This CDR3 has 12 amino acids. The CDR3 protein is CATQRAKGTQYF. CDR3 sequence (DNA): TGTGCCACCCAGCGAGCAAAAGGGACCCAGTACTTC.